These 22 T cell receptor beta chains share one sample of origin, sequenced in a study of T cells in Graves' hyperthyroidism and ophthalmopathy. TCR beta CDR3 regions were amplified from RNA. First-round RT-PCR of the TCR CDR3 relied on the HTBI primer set. Via MiXCR, TCRdb re-called the multiplex PCR reads, giving one row per CDR3 protein. This table has about 570,000 distinct CDR3 sequences, more than 45% appearing once. The sequenced material came from peripheral blood or thyroid tissue (not recorded which). These receptors all come from an adult woman with Graves' disease, either hyperthyroidism or ophthalmopathy (not recorded which).

This clonotype was seen ten or more times. The rearrangement links TRBV5-8 to TRBJ2-7, with unresolved D. The CDR3 is made up of 11 amino acids. CDR1 and CDR2 (germline): SGHTS, YDEGEE. V was clipped by 5 bases and J by 2 bases, with 5 bases between them. CDR3 nucleotide sequence: TGTGCCAGCAGGTTTACCTACGAGCAGTACTTC. As protein: CASRFTYEQYF. Combining the CDR3 with reference TRBV5-8 and TRBJ2-7 gives the whole variable domain EAGVTQSPTHLIKTRGQQATLRCSPISGHTSVYWYQQALGLGLQFLLWYDEGEERNRGNFPPRFSGRQFPNYSSELNVNALELEDSALYLCASRFTYEQYFGPGTRLTVT.

Only a few counts were recorded for this clonotype. V usage is TRBV20-1 and J usage is TRBJ1-1; D is perhaps TRBD1 (5 bases). The germline gives CDR1 DFQATT, CDR2 SNEGSKA (reference sequence). This CDR3 is built from 13 residues. Deletions cut 2 bases from V and 4 bases from J, with 11 bases between. The CDR3, as DNA: TGCAGTGCTAGATGGGACGTGGCCACTGAAGCTTTCTTT. Translating gives CSARWDVATEAFF.

The chain links TRBV29-1 to TRBJ2-7; D is tentatively TRBD1 or TRBD2 (5 bases each). Trimming pared 5 bases from V and 6 bases from J, leaving 8 bases between. The CDR3 extends over 10 amino acids. CDR1 and CDR2 (germline): SQVTM, ANQGSEA. The CDR3 DNA reads as TGCAGCGTTTGGGACCTCGAGCAGTACTTC. Its protein is CSVWDLEQYF.

This clonotype was counted ten times or more. The chain employs TRBV19 and TRBJ1-5, with D possibly matching TRBD1 (5 bases). V lost 7 bases and J lost 0, with 13 bases in between. Per germline, CDR1 LNHDA and CDR2 SQIVND (reference sequence). CDR3 length: 15 residues. CDR3 region: CASTQTDYSNQPQHF. CDR3 nucleotide sequence: TGTGCCAGTACCCAGACAGATTATAGCAATCAGCCCCAGCATTTT. The complete variable domain, with remaining parts taken from reference TRBV19 and TRBJ1-5, reads DGGITQSPKYLFRKEGQNVTLSCEQNLNHDAMYWYRQDPGQGLRLIYYSQIVNDFQKGDIAEGYSVSREKKESFPLTVTSAQKNPTAFYLCASTQTDYSNQPQHFGDGTRLSIL.

This clonotype was observed at least ten times. The chain combines TRBV14 with TRBJ1-2, with a tentative D call TRBD1 (5 bases). Germline lookup yields CDR1 SGHDN and CDR2 FVKESK. With 1 base removed from V and 10 bases from J, the gap between germline ends came to 13 bases. The CDR3 is 13 residues long. CDR3 coding DNA: TGTGCCAGCAGCCAAGCGGGGCCGGGAGTCTACACCTTC. Its protein product is CASSQAGPGVYTF.

This clonotype has a count of ten or more. This chain links TRBV20-1 with TRBJ2-7, with 12 bases that match TRBD2. Trimming cost V 6 bases and J 4 bases; bases outside gene matches: 10. The CDR3 totals 15 residues. Germline V gene data show CDR1 as DFQATT and CDR2 as SNEGSKA (reference sequence). The CDR3 spells CSASSLAGGQYEQYF. In DNA, the CDR3 is TGCAGTGCCAGCTCACTAGCGGGAGGCCAGTACGAGCAGTACTTC.

This chain uses TRBV29-1 with TRBJ2-7; the D call may be TRBD1 or TRBD2 (5 bases each). Germline CDR1 is SQVTM and CDR2 is ANQGSEA. The V end was cut by 6 bases, the J end by 2 bases, with 11 bases between. CDR3 length equals 12 residues. The DNA of the CDR3 is TGCAGCGTCCGCCCGGGGCCCTACGAGCAGTACTTC. Protein sequence: CSVRPGPYEQYF.

This clonotype showed up many times. The rearrangement links TRBV5-1 to TRBJ2-7; maybe TRBD2 (6 bases). The CDR3 spans 17 residues. V lost 4 bases to trimming and J lost 3 bases, with 23 bases between them. The germline gives CDR1 SGHRS, CDR2 YFSETQ. The CDR3 nucleotides read TGCGCCAGCAGCCCCACGACCGGCCGGGGGAGCTTCTACGAGCAGTACTTC. Translated: CASSPTTGRGSFYEQYF.

V usage is TRBV2 and J usage is TRBJ1-2; D possibly corresponds to TRBD1 (6 bases). This CDR3 has 13 residues. The germline gives CDR1 SNHLY, CDR2 FYNNEI. Trimming shortened V by 4 bases and J by 3 bases, and 9 bases separated the two germline ends. CDR3 in DNA: TGTGCCAGCAGTGCAGGGGAGTACTATGGCTACACCTTC. It codes for CASSAGEYYGYTF.

This clonotype was picked up many times. The rearrangement joins TRBV24-1 to TRBJ1-4; D is ambiguous. The CDR3 runs 16 residues. Germline V CDR1 and CDR2: KGHDR, SFDVKD. The V end lost 4 bases, the J end lost 7 bases, and 18 bases lay between the germline ends. CDR3 DNA sequence: TGTGCCACCAGTGACCCTCGTGACACCGACGGTGAAAAACTGTTTTTT. Encoded protein: CATSDPRDTDGEKLFF.

Notes on this clonotype: Germline is not matched at one junction end, which may reflect a read error. The chain links TRBV10-3 to TRBJ2-5; 11 nucleotides match TRBD1. Germline loops: CDR1 ENHRY, CDR2 SYGVKD. This CDR3 is 14 amino acids long. The CDR3 DNA reads as TGTGCCATCAGCGGGACAGGGGGAGGAGAGGCCCAGTACTTC. Translated: CAISGTGGGEAQYF.

Concerning this clonotype: This could be a read error, since a much larger clone is one nucleotide away. The chain carries TRBV7-2 and TRBJ1-5; no clear D. This CDR3 spans 14 amino acids. CDR1 is SGHTA, CDR2 FQGNSA, per germline. Trimming removed 8 bases at V and 0 bases at J, with 11 bases between. The CDR3 DNA follows: TGTGCCAGCGGCTGGAGGAGTAGCAATCAGCCCCAGCATTTT. Translating it yields CASGWRSSNQPQHF.

There are a few counts of this clonotype. A read error may be the cause here, since a much bigger clone is one base away. This chain joins TRBV6-5 and TRBJ1-6, with D possibly TRBD1 on 5 matching bases. Deletions cut 5 bases from V and 8 bases from J, with 16 bases between. The germline gives CDR1 MNHEY, CDR2 SVGAGI. The CDR3 runs 15 residues. The CDR3 DNA sequence: TGTGCCAGCAGTGAAGCACAGGCGAGATATTCACCCCTCCACTTT. It translates to CASSEAQARYSPLHF.

This chain uses TRBV20-1 with TRBJ1-6; D perhaps matches TRBD1 (5 bases). This CDR3 contains 15 residues. Trimming left V 7 bases short and J 8 bases short, with 21 bases between. Per germline, CDR1 DFQATT and CDR2 SNEGSKA (reference sequence). The CDR3 coding sequence is TGCAGTGTCCCCGGGGGAAGCGGCGGGGATTCACCCCTCCACTTT. Translation: CSVPGGSGGDSPLHF.

V and J are TRBV20-1 and TRBJ2-5; TRBD2 agrees at 9 bases. The V segment lost 3 bases and the J segment 7 bases; nucleotides outside the gene matches: 9. The CDR3 has 14 amino acids. CDR1 DFQATT and CDR2 SNEGSKA come from the germline V gene (reference sequence). The CDR3 is CSAREGTSRGTQYF. The CDR3, as DNA: TGCAGTGCTAGGGAGGGGACTAGCCGAGGGACCCAGTACTTC.

This clonotype was counted ten times or more. The CDR3 is CASSPSSGYSYEQYF. CDR3 sequence (DNA): TGTGCCAGCAGCCCCTCCAGCGGGTACTCCTACGAGCAGTACTTC. The chain is built from TRBV11-2 and TRBJ2-7, with a tentative D call TRBD2 (6 bases). The CDR3 is made up of 15 amino acids. Trimming took 5 bases from V and 0 from J, leaving 14 bases between them. CDR1 and CDR2 from the germline V gene are SGHAT and FQNNGV.

This chain links TRBV29-1 with TRBJ2-5, with unresolved D. Trimming removed 3 bases at V and 1 base at J, with 12 bases between. Germline V gene data show CDR1 as SQVTM and CDR2 as ANQGSEA. The CDR3 extends over 14 amino acids. CDR3 region: CSVDVTHRQETQYF. CDR3 sequence (DNA): TGCAGCGTTGACGTGACGCACCGCCAAGAGACCCAGTACTTC.

The chain has TRBV14 and TRBJ2-7; weak D call: TRBD1 (5 bases). Germline V gene sequence: CDR1 SGHDN, CDR2 FVKESK. The CDR3 consists of 11 residues. CDR3 DNA sequence: TGTGCTTTGGGGCCAATCAATGAGCAGTACTTC. It yields the protein CALGPINEQYF. The whole variable domain, filled in from reference TRBV14 and TRBJ2-7, reads EAGVTQFPSHSVIEKGQTVTLRCDPISGHDNLYWYRRVMGKEIKFLLHFVKESKQDESGMPNNRFLAERTGGTYSTLKVQPAELEDSGVYFCALGPINEQYFGPGTRLTVT.

The V gene is TRBV28, the J gene TRBJ1-3; tentatively, D is TRBD1 (5 bases). The germline V and J ends were trimmed by 5 bases and 3 bases, with 14 bases remaining between them. The CDR3 is 15 residues long. Germline-derived CDR1 and CDR2 are MDHEN and SYDVKM. The CDR3 here is CASSRPDSLGNTIYF. CDR3 sequence (DNA): TGTGCCAGCAGTCGCCCTGACAGCCTTGGAAACACCATATATTTT.

This clonotype came up many times. The CDR3 bases are TGCGCCAGCAGTCTCGACAGTACCTATTCACCCCTCCACTTT. This codes for CASSLDSTYSPLHF. The chain recombines TRBV10-2 with TRBJ1-6; D perhaps matches TRBD1 (5 bases). Trimming removed 5 bases at V and 8 bases at J, with 13 bases between. The CDR3 totals 14 residues. Germline-derived CDR1 and CDR2 are WSHSY and SAAADI.

The chain couples TRBV20-1 to TRBJ2-3; the match to TRBD1 covers 9 bases. V dropped 6 bases and J dropped 6; count of bases not matched to a gene: 10. There are 14 residues in the CDR3. CDR1 and CDR2 (germline): DFQATT, SNEGSKA (reference sequence). As DNA, the CDR3 is TGCAGTGCATCACCCCGGGACAGGGTTGATACGCAGTATTTT. It specifies CSASPRDRVDTQYF.

This sequence joins TRBV20-1 and TRBJ2-5; D not certain. Germline loops: CDR1 DFQATT, CDR2 SNEGSKA (reference sequence). Trimming shortened V by 6 bases and J by 5 bases, and 19 bases separated the two germline ends. The CDR3 is 14 residues long. The CDR3 region is CSAWSRNFYETQYF. The CDR3, as DNA: TGCAGTGCCTGGAGCCGGAATTTTTATGAGACCCAGTACTTC.